Below are 15 T cell receptor beta chains sequenced from a single sample in a study of T cell repertoires in cytomegalovirus infection. TCRdb processed the reads anew with MiXCR; each CDR3 protein has one entry. Of approximately 300,000 distinct CDR3 sequences in the sample, about 29% were seen once. These receptors lack a known antigen. Sequenced material: cultured PBMCs, taken from culture after CMV antigen stimulation. The source is a human donor in good health (CMV status not recorded). Some clones in this sample may be carry-over from other donors' samples.

This clonotype was counted between two and nine times. This sequence joins TRBV7-2 and TRBJ2-6, with D perhaps TRBD1 or TRBD2 (5 bases each). Germline V gene sequence: CDR1 SGHTA, CDR2 FQGNSA. Trimming removed 4 bases at V and 0 bases at J, with 10 bases between. This CDR3 region has 16 residues. CDR3 loop: CASSWGRSSGANVLTF. CDR3 in DNA: TGTGCCAGCAGCTGGGGACGGTCCTCTGGGGCCAACGTCCTGACTTTC. Full variable domain (outside the CDR3, taken from reference TRBV7-2 and TRBJ2-6): GAGVSQSPSNKVTEKGKDVELRCDPISGHTALYWYRQSLGQGLEFLIYFQGNSAPDKSGLPSDRFSAERTGGSVSTLTIQRTQQEDSAVYLCASSWGRSSGANVLTFGAGSRLTVL.

This clonotype was detected a few times. The V and J genes are TRBV27 and TRBJ2-1, with 12 bases that match TRBD2. Trimming at V came to 2 bases and at J to 9 bases, leaving 11 bases not matched to a gene. This CDR3 comprises 17 residues. Germline values: CDR1 MNHEY, CDR2 SMNVEV (reference sequence). CDR3 bases: TGTGCCAGCAGTTTAAAGGCTAGCGGGAGGGCCTTGGGTGAGCAGTTCTTC. Translating gives CASSLKASGRALGEQFF.

The genes are TRBV18 and TRBJ1-1; no definite D call. Germline CDR1 and CDR2: KGHSH and LQKENI. This CDR3 comprises 14 residues. Trimming cost V 5 bases and J 3 bases, with 13 bases left between them. The CDR3 region is CASSATDGYTEAFF. The CDR3 nucleotides read TGTGCCAGCTCAGCAACGGACGGATACACTGAAGCTTTCTTT.

Ten or more counts support this clonotype. J is TRBJ2-7 and V is TRBV11-2, with TRBD2 as a possible D gene (6 bases). This CDR3 comprises 15 residues. Trimming pared 5 bases from V and 1 base from J, leaving 15 bases between. Germline CDR1 reads SGHAT; CDR2 reads FQNNGV. As DNA, the CDR3 is TGTGCCAGCAGCCATCTCCGGGACTCTTCCTACGAGCAGTACTTC. The encoded protein is CASSHLRDSSYEQYF.

This clonotype was seen ten or more times. The chain is built from TRBV12-3 or TRBV12-4 and TRBJ1-5; 7 bases are shared with TRBD1. The CDR3 consists of 14 residues. V gave up 9 bases and J gave up 4 bases; unmatched junction bases: 9. The CDR3 spells CASEMTGPNQPQHF. The DNA of the CDR3 is TGTGCCAGTGAGATGACAGGGCCGAATCAGCCCCAGCATTTT.

The chain has TRBV10-3 and TRBJ1-5; TRBD1 is a possible D gene (6 bases). Germline values: CDR1 ENHRY, CDR2 SYGVKD. The CDR3 is 14 amino acids. The ends were cut back, 0 bases at V and 6 bases at J, with 9 bases in the middle. CDR3 sequence reads: CAISESQGSQPQHF. The DNA for the CDR3 is TGTGCCATCAGTGAGTCTCAGGGGAGTCAGCCCCAGCATTTT.

This chain connects TRBV12-3 or TRBV12-4 to TRBJ2-2, with 12 bases aligning to TRBD1. J lost 6 bases, V lost 6 bases, and 8 bases had no gene match. This CDR3 is built from 16 residues. The CDR3 nucleotides are TGTGCCAGCAGACCCCGGGACAGGGGGCGGTCCGGGGAGCTGTTTTTT. It is translated as CASRPRDRGRSGELFF.

The table lists this clonotype with a few counts. The chain recombines TRBV7-8 with TRBJ2-1; 10 nucleotides align to TRBD2. Trimming took 5 bases from V and 8 from J; bases not matched to a gene: 9. Per the germline V gene, CDR1 is SGHVS and CDR2 is FQNEAQ. There are 15 residues in the CDR3. This CDR3 is CASSPLAGEGDEQFF. DNA for the CDR3: TGTGCCAGCAGCCCCCTAGCGGGGGAAGGAGATGAGCAGTTCTTC.

This clonotype was counted ten times or more. The chain carries TRBV20-1 and TRBJ2-7; 7 bases fit TRBD2. CDR3 size: 15 residues. J gave up 2 bases and V 5 bases, and 12 bases lay outside the gene matches. Germline CDR1 and CDR2: DFQATT and SNEGSKA (reference sequence). Here the CDR3 reads CSASPPTSATYEQYF. In nucleotides, the CDR3 is TGCAGTGCTTCCCCCCCTACTAGCGCTACCTACGAGCAGTACTTC.

This clonotype was seen more than once but under ten times. The chain is built from TRBV12-3 or TRBV12-4 and TRBJ2-2, with unresolved D. Trimming pared 6 bases from V and 6 bases from J, leaving 11 bases between. This CDR3 contains 13 residues. The CDR3 loop is CASRFRVAGELFF. Here the CDR3 DNA reads TGTGCCAGCAGGTTTCGGGTTGCCGGGGAGCTGTTTTTT.

The J gene is TRBJ2-7, the V gene TRBV27; 10 positions match TRBD1. Germline V gene sequence: CDR1 MNHEY, CDR2 SMNVEV (reference sequence). CDR3 length: 13 amino acids. After removal of 6 bases from V and 5 bases from J, the junction contained 4 bases not matched to a gene. CDR3 in amino acids: CASRGTGDNEQYF. CDR3 sequence (DNA): TGTGCCAGCAGGGGGACAGGGGATAACGAGCAGTACTTC.

The chain uses TRBV30 and TRBJ2-1, with 7 bases matching TRBD2. V trimming: 4 bases; J trimming: 7 bases; junction bases outside the gene matches: 10. The CDR3 sequence is 14 residues long. Looked up from germline, CDR1 is GTSNPN and CDR2 is SVGIG (reference sequence). The CDR3 sequence is CAWTVRGSENEQFF. The CDR3 bases are TGTGCCTGGACCGTACGCGGGAGTGAGAATGAGCAGTTCTTC.

The chain links TRBV7-9 to TRBJ1-1; 10 nucleotides match TRBD1. Germline trimming cut 5 bases from V and 14 bases from J; bases unmatched to any gene: 8. The CDR3 runs 12 residues. Germline V gene data show CDR1 as SEHNR and CDR2 as FQNEAQ (reference sequence). The CDR3 DNA is TGTGCCAGCAGCGAAAGCCGGGACAGGGGATTCTTT. Translated: CASSESRDRGFF.

The chain combines TRBV6-6 with TRBJ2-3, with D perhaps being TRBD1 or TRBD2 (7 bases each). This CDR3 has 17 amino acids. The V end was cut by 5 bases, the J end by 6 bases, with 24 bases between. CDR1 is MNHNY, CDR2 SVGAGI, per germline (reference sequence). In DNA form, the CDR3 reads TGTGCCAGCAGTGAGGGGGCTATGGCGGGAGTAGGCGATACGCAGTATTTT. Its translation: CASSEGAMAGVGDTQYF.

The chain joins TRBV7-3 to TRBJ2-3, with 9 bases lining up with TRBD1. CDR3 size: 16 residues. V was pared by 4 bases and J by 2 bases, with 7 bases of the junction left unmatched. Germline-derived CDR1 and CDR2 are SGHTA and FQGTGA. Here the CDR3 DNA reads TGTGCCAGCAGCTCGCGAGGACAGGGGTCCACAGATACGCAGTATTTT. The encoded protein is CASSSRGQGSTDTQYF.